The 30 T cell receptor beta chains given below trace back to one sample, sequenced in a study of blood T cell repertoires in COVID-19. Generated by immunoSEQ multiplex PCR, the TCRdb table keeps only in-frame clones and is missing some. Of 28,000 or so clones in the sample, around 91% were seen once. The material sequenced was peripheral blood. These receptors came from a man aged 70 or older with acute or convalescent COVID-19.

V and J are TRBV28 and TRBJ1-4; perhaps TRBD1 as D (5 bases). Germline V gives CDR1 MDHEN, CDR2 SYDVKM. The CDR3 is 15 residues long. The V end was cut by 3 bases, the J end by 6 bases, with 14 bases between. This CDR3 reads CASSFAGRGYEKLFF. The CDR3, as DNA: TGTGCCAGCAGTTTCGCGGGGCGCGGGTATGAAAAACTGTTTTTT. The full variable domain, its missing parts supplied by reference TRBV28 and TRBJ1-4, is DVKVTQSSRYLVKRTGEKVFLECVQDMDHENMFWYRQDPGLGLRLIYFSYDVKMKEKGDIPEGYSVSREKKERFSLILESASTNQTSMYLCASSFAGRGYEKLFFGSGTQLSVL.

V gene TRBV4-3 combines with J gene TRBJ1-6; 7 positions agree with TRBD1. The CDR3 runs 16 residues. Germline CDR1 is LGHNA and CDR2 is YSLEER. The V gene end was trimmed by 0 bases and the J gene end by 7 bases; junction bases not matched to a gene: 6. The DNA of the CDR3 is TGCGCCAGCAGCCAAGATGCAGGACAGGTCAATTCACCCCTCCACTTT. It is translated as CASSQDAGQVNSPLHF.

The rearrangement uses TRBV5-4 and TRBJ1-2, with TRBD1 identical over 11 bases. J lost 7 bases, V lost 3 bases, and 5 bases had no gene match. The CDR3 has 14 residues. The germline V gene encodes CDR1 SGHNT and CDR2 YYREEE (reference sequence). CDR3 in amino acids: CASSSGQGAFGYTF. The DNA of the CDR3 is TGTGCCAGCAGCTCCGGACAGGGGGCTTTTGGCTACACCTTC.

This sequence joins TRBV29-1 and TRBJ2-1; perhaps TRBD1 as D (6 bases). This CDR3 has 13 residues. Germline loops: CDR1 SQVTM, CDR2 ANQGSEA. The germline V and J ends were trimmed by 7 bases and 4 bases, with 14 bases remaining between them. CDR3 coding DNA: TGCAGCGCCTCCGTCAGGGGTTACAATGAGCAGTTCTTC. It is translated as CSASVRGYNEQFF.

This clone has just one count. This chain links TRBV4-2 with TRBJ2-5; 8 nucleotides match TRBD2. V gave up 1 base and J gave up 4 bases; unmatched junction bases: 2. Germline CDR1 LGHNA, CDR2 YNFKEQ. The CDR3 totals 14 residues. CDR3 in amino acids: CASSQVLAGETQYF. The CDR3 bases are TGTGCCAGCAGCCAAGTCCTAGCGGGAGAGACCCAGTACTTC.

This clone is medium-sized within its sample. The CDR3 DNA reads as TGTGCCAGCTCGCCTAGCGGGGGCTCGAACACCGGGGAGCTGTTTTTT. This sequence encodes CASSPSGGSNTGELFF. V gene TRBV18 combines with J gene TRBJ2-2, with TRBD2 matching 10 bases. Per germline, CDR1 KGHSH and CDR2 LQKENI. Trimming cost V 6 bases and J 0 bases; bases outside gene matches: 4. This CDR3 comprises 16 residues.

The chain carries TRBV28 and TRBJ1-4, with D maybe TRBD1 (5 bases). Looked up from germline, CDR1 is MDHEN and CDR2 is SYDVKM. This CDR3 contains 15 residues. The V and J ends lost 7 bases and 0 bases respectively, with 12 bases between them. The CDR3 loop is CASIGAEATNEKLFF. CDR3 bases: TGTGCCAGCATAGGGGCAGAGGCAACTAATGAAAAACTGTTTTTT. Variable domain in full (rest from reference TRBV28 and TRBJ1-4): DVKVTQSSRYLVKRTGEKVFLECVQDMDHENMFWYRQDPGLGLRLIYFSYDVKMKEKGDIPEGYSVSREKKERFSLILESASTNQTSMYLCASIGAEATNEKLFFGSGTQLSVL.

The CDR3 protein is CASSSNQGVGDTEAFF. Here the CDR3 DNA reads TGTGCCAGCAGTTCCAATCAGGGCGTGGGCGACACTGAAGCTTTCTTT. The gene calls are TRBV27 and TRBJ1-1, with D perhaps matching TRBD1 (5 bases). The CDR3 runs to 16 residues. V was cut by 4 bases and J by 3 bases, with 18 bases left in between. Per the germline V gene, CDR1 is MNHEY and CDR2 is SMNVEV (reference sequence).

This clone was counted between two and nine times. The chain uses TRBV7-8 and TRBJ2-7; tentatively, D is TRBD2 (6 bases). Trimming cost V 1 base and J 7 bases, with 11 bases left between them. The CDR3 spans 13 residues. Germline V gives CDR1 SGHVS, CDR2 FQNEAQ. DNA for the CDR3: TGTGCCAGCAGCTTAGAGATCGGAGGGGAGCAGTACTTC. Its protein is CASSLEIGGEQYF.

The chain links TRBV4-1 to TRBJ2-1; 7 bases line up with TRBD2. This CDR3 is built from 16 residues. Trimming at V came to 1 base and at J to 5 bases, leaving 8 bases not matched to a gene. CDR1 is MGHRA, CDR2 YSYEKL, per germline. The CDR3 nucleotides read TGCGCCAGCAGCCAAGTGGACGGGAGGAATGACAATGAGCAGTTCTTC. It yields the protein CASSQVDGRNDNEQFF.

This clone was recorded a few times. This chain uses TRBV6-2 or TRBV6-3 with TRBJ2-1, with TRBD2 matching over 7 bases. The V gene end was trimmed by 0 bases and the J gene end by 7 bases; junction bases not matched to a gene: 6. There are 15 residues in the CDR3. Germline CDR1 reads MNHEY; CDR2 reads SVGEGT. The CDR3 DNA reads as TGTGCCAGCAGTTACTCAAGCGCGGGGGTAAATGAGCAGTTCTTC. Its translation is CASSYSSAGVNEQFF.

V gene TRBV24-1 combines with J gene TRBJ1-2, with D possibly TRBD1 on 5 matching bases. The V end lost 3 bases, the J end lost 4 bases, and 20 bases lay between the germline ends. Germline V CDR1 and CDR2: KGHDR, SFDVKD. This CDR3 contains 17 residues. CDR3 sequence: CATSDPSAGPQVYGYTF. The DNA of the CDR3 is TGTGCCACCAGTGATCCCTCGGCGGGGCCCCAGGTCTATGGCTACACCTTC.

The chain is built from TRBV11-1 and TRBJ2-1; a weak D match, TRBD2 (5 bases). The length of the CDR3 is 15 residues. From germline, CDR1 is SGHAT and CDR2 FQDESV (reference sequence). The V gene lost 1 base and the J gene lost 7 bases, with 14 bases spanning the gap. The CDR3 bases are TGTGCCAGCAGCTTAGATTCGGCTAGCTGGAATGAGCAGTTCTTC. As protein: CASSLDSASWNEQFF.

The chain carries TRBV5-1 and TRBJ2-2; no definite D call. CDR1 SGHRS and CDR2 YFSETQ come from the germline V gene. V lost 4 bases, J lost 1 base, and 8 bases lay in between. The CDR3 is 14 residues long. DNA of the CDR3: TGCGCCAGCAGCCGAGCACTGAACACCGGGGAGCTGTTTTTT. Protein sequence: CASSRALNTGELFF. The entire variable domain, with the rest obtained from reference TRBV5-1 and TRBJ2-2, is as follows: KAGVTQTPRYLIKTRGQQVTLSCSPISGHRSVSWYQQTPGQGLQFLFEYFSETQRNKGNFPGRFSGRQFSNSRSEMNVSTLELGDSALYLCASSRALNTGELFFGEGSRLTVL.

V gene TRBV11-2 combines with J gene TRBJ2-2, with D unclear. Trimming left V 2 bases short and J 2 bases short, with 9 bases between. From germline, CDR1 is SGHAT and CDR2 FQNNGV. The CDR3 contains 15 residues. CDR3 nucleotides: TGTGCCAGCAGCTTATTCCCAAAAAACACCGGGGAGCTGTTTTTT. It specifies CASSLFPKNTGELFF. Drawing the rest from reference TRBV11-2 and TRBJ2-2, the complete variable domain is EAGVAQSPRYKIIEKRQSVAFWCNPISGHATLYWYQQILGQGPKLLIQFQNNGVVDDSQLPKDRFSAERLKGVDSTLKIQPAKLEDSAVYLCASSLFPKNTGELFFGEGSRLTVL.

This rearrangement joins TRBV6-6 to TRBJ1-5; 7 bases are a match to TRBD1. The CDR3 totals 16 residues. Germline trimming cut 4 bases from V and 1 base from J; bases unmatched to any gene: 7. The germline V gene has CDR1 MNHNY and CDR2 SVGAGI (reference sequence). The CDR3 bases are TGTGCCAGCAGTTTACAGAGGGACAGCAGCAATCAGCCCCAGCATTTT. This translates into CASSLQRDSSNQPQHF.

The chain has TRBV6-4 and TRBJ2-1; D perhaps matches TRBD2 (5 bases). V was clipped by 5 bases and J by 8 bases, with 10 bases between them. Germline V gene sequence: CDR1 MRHNA, CDR2 SNTAGT. The CDR3 is 12 residues long. The CDR3 spells CASSPGSDEQFF. The CDR3 DNA follows: TGTGCCAGCAGTCCCGGTAGCGATGAGCAGTTCTTC.

CDR3 DNA sequence: TGTGCCAGCAGCTCCGGGACTAGGGGCACCGGGGAGCTGTTTTTT. Protein: CASSSGTRGTGELFF. The gene calls are TRBV5-4 and TRBJ2-2; 8 bases match TRBD2. J lost 4 bases, V lost 3 bases, and 5 bases had no gene match. The CDR3 consists of 15 residues. Germline assignment: CDR1 SGHNT and CDR2 YYREEE (reference sequence).

This clone was observed a few times. The gene calls are TRBV19 and TRBJ2-1; 11 bases align to TRBD1. This CDR3 comprises 15 residues. V lost 6 bases and J lost 4; bases outside the gene matches: 5. Germline-derived CDR1 and CDR2 are LNHDA and SQIVND (reference sequence). CDR3 sequence (DNA): TGTGCCAGTAGCCGAGGACAGGGGGCATACAATGAGCAGTTCTTC. It encodes CASSRGQGAYNEQFF.

This clone was found once. This sequence joins TRBV6-2 or TRBV6-3 and TRBJ1-5; D remains unclear. Trimming cost V 5 bases and J 7 bases, with 15 bases left between them. In germline, CDR1 is MNHEY, CDR2 SVGEGT. The CDR3 is made up of 14 amino acids. CDR3 residues: CASSDRPLGQPQHF. DNA for the CDR3: TGTGCCAGCAGTGACCGACCCCTCGGGCAGCCCCAGCATTTT.

The rearrangement joins TRBV7-3 to TRBJ2-1; tentative D call: TRBD2 (5 bases). The V end was cut by 1 base, the J end by 4 bases, with 11 bases between. Germline values: CDR1 SGHTA, CDR2 FQGTGA. This CDR3 is built from 15 residues. The CDR3 DNA follows: TGTGCCAGCAGCTTAAGGGGAGTCCCGTACAATGAGCAGTTCTTC. It is translated as CASSLRGVPYNEQFF.

The CDR3 spells CASSQASPGQNSNQPQHF. The CDR3 DNA reads TGCGCCAGCAGCCAAGCGTCCCCGGGACAGAATAGCAATCAGCCCCAGCATTTT. V usage is TRBV4-1 and J usage is TRBJ1-5, with 7 nucleotides matching TRBD1. This CDR3 spans 18 amino acids. Germline loops: CDR1 MGHRA, CDR2 YSYEKL. Trimming at V came to 1 base and at J to 0 bases, leaving 9 bases not matched to a gene.

The chain employs TRBV15 and TRBJ1-5, with D possibly TRBD1 on 5 matching bases. Trimming stripped 1 base from V and 5 bases from J, with 12 bases between. This CDR3 contains 15 residues. CDR1 is LNHNV, CDR2 YYDKDF, per germline (reference sequence). The CDR3 here is CATSRGQGGDQPQHF. The CDR3 DNA reads TGTGCCACCAGCAGAGGGCAGGGCGGGGATCAGCCCCAGCATTTT.

The chain is built from TRBV27 and TRBJ1-2, with a possible D match to TRBD1 (5 bases). Trimming shortened V by 2 bases and J by 8 bases, and 18 bases separated the two germline ends. The CDR3 totals 15 residues. The germline V gene has CDR1 MNHEY and CDR2 SMNVEV (reference sequence). CDR3 nucleotide sequence: TGTGCCAGCAGTTTACAAACTCCGGGGGTCGACGGCTACACCTTC. Protein sequence: CASSLQTPGVDGYTF.

The V and J genes are TRBV19 and TRBJ1-1, with 8 bases that match TRBD1. Germline assignment: CDR1 LNHDA and CDR2 SQIVND (reference sequence). The J segment lost 4 bases and the V segment lost 4 bases, leaving 8 bases of the junction unmatched. The CDR3 spans 15 residues. The CDR3 spells CASSTRDRGGTEAFF. CDR3 nucleotide sequence: TGTGCCAGTAGTACCCGTGACAGGGGTGGCACTGAAGCTTTCTTT.

The V gene is TRBV6-2 or TRBV6-3, the J gene TRBJ1-5; D uncertain. Germline V gene data show CDR1 as MNHEY and CDR2 as SVGEGT. Trimming took off 2 bases at V and 1 base at J, with 12 bases between the two ends. The CDR3 is made up of 16 amino acids. The CDR3 sequence: CASSYEVGLSNQPQHF. As DNA, the CDR3 is TGTGCCAGCAGTTACGAAGTCGGTCTGAGCAATCAGCCCCAGCATTTT.

For the CDR3, the DNA is TGCGCCAGCAGCCAAGATCCGGGGATTTACGAGCAGTACTTC. Its translation is CASSQDPGIYEQYF. This chain links TRBV4-3 with TRBJ2-7; D is possibly TRBD2 (5 bases). Trimming stripped 0 bases from V and 4 bases from J, with 10 bases between. The CDR3 consists of 14 residues. Germline lookup yields CDR1 LGHNA and CDR2 YSLEER.

The rearrangement joins TRBV4-2 to TRBJ2-5; D ambiguous. V gave up 1 base and J gave up 2 bases, with 8 bases separating them. The CDR3 has 14 residues. Germline CDR1 is LGHNA and CDR2 is YNFKEQ. Here the CDR3 reads CASSQVTEQETQYF. CDR3 sequence (DNA): TGTGCCAGCAGCCAAGTTACAGAACAAGAGACCCAGTACTTC.

V and J are TRBV5-4 and TRBJ1-2, with 10 bases identical to TRBD1. The CDR3 totals 15 residues. The germline CDR1 and CDR2 sequences are SGHNT and YYREEE (reference sequence). V lost 0 bases, J lost 3 bases, and 2 bases stayed unmatched. In DNA form, the CDR3 reads TGTGCCAGCAGCTTGGTGACAGGGGGCTACTATGGCTACACCTTC. It encodes CASSLVTGGYYGYTF.

V usage is TRBV11-2 and J usage is TRBJ2-3; weak D call: TRBD1 (6 bases). The germline V and J ends were trimmed by 0 bases and 2 bases, with 9 bases remaining between them. CDR3 length: 15 residues. Germline V gives CDR1 SGHAT, CDR2 FQNNGV. The CDR3 nucleotides read TGTGCCAGCAGCTTAGAATGGACAGACACAGATACGCAGTATTTT. Protein product: CASSLEWTDTDTQYF. Variable domain in full (rest from reference TRBV11-2 and TRBJ2-3): EAGVAQSPRYKIIEKRQSVAFWCNPISGHATLYWYQQILGQGPKLLIQFQNNGVVDDSQLPKDRFSAERLKGVDSTLKIQPAKLEDSAVYLCASSLEWTDTDTQYFGPGTRLTVL.